Listed below are T cell receptor beta chains from one sample, sequenced in a study of blood T cell repertoires in COVID-19. Sequencing used immunoSEQ multiplex PCR; TCRdb keeps in-frame clones, though not all of them. The data contain more than 200,000 clones, 80% to 85% of them singletons. Sample: peripheral blood. Receptor source: a man in his forties or fifties with active or convalescent COVID-19. CDR3s include the opening cysteine and the closing phenylalanine or tryptophan. D genes are given only for firm matches. Some rows mark clone size as missing; the rest say once, few, many or name a class of expanded clone.

clone_size d_call j_call v_call cdr3_aa cdr3_nt
NA NA TRBJ1-2 TRBV29-1 CSVKGRADYGYTF TGCAGCGTTAAGGGCAGGGCGGACTATGGCTACACCTTC
NA NA TRBJ1-1 TRBV5-1 CASSISGAITEAFF TGCGCCAGCAGCATTTCTGGGGCTATCACTGAAGCTTTCTTT
NA TRBD2 TRBJ2-1 TRBV2 CASSPTSGGASEQFF TGTGCCAGCAGTCCCACTAGCGGGGGGGCAAGTGAGCAGTTCTTC
NA TRBD1 TRBJ1-1 TRBV13 CASSPRTGGPNTEAFF TGTGCCAGCAGCCCAAGGACAGGGGGCCCCAACACTGAAGCTTTCTTT
NA TRBD1 TRBJ2-7 TRBV27 CASSGRTGPYEQYF TGTGCCAGCAGTGGGCGGACAGGGCCCTACGAGCAGTACTTC
NA TRBD2 TRBJ2-1 TRBV9 CASSAPTSGGYNEQFF TGTGCCAGCAGCGCACCAACTAGCGGGGGCTACAATGAGCAGTTCTTC
NA NA TRBJ2-6 TRBV19 CASRTDSLSGANVLTF TGTGCCAGTAGAACGGACAGCCTCTCTGGGGCCAACGTCCTGACTTTC
NA NA TRBJ2-3 TRBV2 CASRNNMGTDTQYF TGTGCCAGCAGAAATAACATGGGCACAGATACGCAGTATTTT
few NA TRBJ1-5 TRBV19 CASSMASQPQHF TGTGCCAGTAGTATGGCTAGTCAGCCCCAGCATTTT
NA NA TRBJ2-3 TRBV6-2/TRBV6-3 CASSYVGDTDTQYF TGTGCCAGCAGTTACGTCGGGGACACAGATACGCAGTATTTT
NA NA TRBJ2-1 TRBV5-1 CASSQTTGREGNEQFF TGCGCCAGCAGCCAAACCACAGGGAGAGAGGGCAATGAGCAGTTCTTC
NA TRBD1 TRBJ1-6 TRBV11-3 CASSLDLAGQGNSPLHF TGTGCCAGCAGCTTAGATCTAGCGGGACAGGGGAATTCACCCCTCCACTTT
NA NA TRBJ1-1 TRBV27 CASRGPRSTEAFF TGTGCCAGCAGAGGTCCCCGGAGCACTGAAGCTTTCTTT
NA NA TRBJ2-2 TRBV7-3 CASRSLANTGELFF TGTGCCAGCAGGAGCCTCGCCAACACCGGGGAGCTGTTTTTT
NA NA TRBJ1-3 TRBV20-1 CSAGLGNTIYF TGCAGTGCTGGCTTAGGAAACACCATATATTTT
NA NA TRBJ2-6 TRBV5-1 CASSLFGTGANVLTF TGCGCCAGCAGCTTGTTCGGGACTGGGGCCAACGTCCTGACTTTC
once TRBD2 TRBJ2-1 TRBV19 CASSIGGLAVGEQFF TGTGCCAGTAGTATAGGGGGACTAGCGGTTGGTGAGCAGTTCTTC
once NA TRBJ2-7 TRBV5-7 CASSGSNREGQYF TGTGCCAGCAGCGGCTCGAACAGGGAGGGGCAGTACTTC
NA NA TRBJ1-1 TRBV7-2 CASREGISNTEAFF TGTGCCAGCAGGGAGGGGATCTCGAACACTGAAGCTTTCTTT
NA TRBD1 TRBJ2-7 TRBV5-1 CASRIGTVSSYEQYF TGCGCCAGCAGGATCGGGACAGTTAGCTCCTACGAGCAGTACTTC
NA TRBD1 TRBJ2-1 TRBV9 CASSVVDTGGPNEQFF TGTGCCAGCAGCGTAGTCGATACAGGGGGCCCCAATGAGCAGTTCTTC
NA NA TRBJ1-3 TRBV7-2 CASSLSSSSGNTIYF TGTGCCAGCAGCTTAAGCTCGTCCTCTGGAAACACCATATATTTT
NA NA TRBJ2-1 TRBV9 CASSVLAGGFNEQFF TGTGCCAGCAGCGTACTGGCAGGGGGGTTCAATGAGCAGTTCTTC
NA TRBD2 TRBJ2-7 TRBV7-3 CASSPTSGRYEQYF TGTGCCAGCAGTCCAACTAGCGGTCGGTACGAGCAGTACTTC
NA NA TRBJ1-1 TRBV20-1 CSASNQANTEAFF TGCAGTGCTAGTAATCAGGCGAACACTGAAGCTTTCTTT
once NA TRBJ2-1 TRBV4-3 CASSLAVGVAYNEQFF TGCGCCAGCAGCCTCGCCGTCGGGGTGGCCTACAATGAGCAGTTCTTC
NA NA TRBJ2-1 TRBV18 CASSIGGPGSYNEQFF TGTGCCAGCTCAATCGGGGGGCCCGGCTCCTACAATGAGCAGTTCTTC
NA TRBD1 TRBJ1-4 TRBV19 CASSPTTGSEKLFF TGTGCCAGTAGTCCAACGACAGGGAGTGAAAAACTGTTTTTT
NA NA TRBJ1-2 TRBV6-1 CASSEAWGLYVYGYTF TGTGCCAGCAGTGAAGCTTGGGGCCTTTACGTTTATGGCTACACCTTC
NA TRBD2 TRBJ2-7 TRBV4-2 CASSQEASGGALPYEQYF TGTGCCAGCAGCCAAGAGGCTAGCGGGGGAGCTCTGCCATACGAGCAGTACTTC
NA TRBD1 TRBJ2-5 TRBV10-3 CAISESTGQTQYF TGTGCCATCAGTGAGTCGACAGGGCAGACCCAGTACTTC
once TRBD2 TRBJ2-3 TRBV6-2/TRBV6-3 CASSYPPGLAGGRDTQYF TGTGCCAGCAGTTACCCTCCGGGACTAGCGGGGGGAAGAGATACGCAGTATTTT
NA NA TRBJ1-5 TRBV9 CASSLTPDQPQHF TGTGCCAGCAGCCTCACCCCGGATCAGCCCCAGCATTTT
once TRBD1 TRBJ1-4 TRBV7-3 CASSLTGTGGGGEKLFF TGTGCCAGCAGCTTAACTGGGACAGGGGGCGGTGGTGAAAAACTGTTTTTT
NA NA TRBJ1-3 TRBV27 CASSPNSGNTIYF TGTGCCAGCAGTCCGAACAGCGGAAACACCATATATTTT
NA TRBD1 TRBJ2-7 TRBV7-2 CASSLTDRALYEQYF TGTGCCAGCAGCTTGACGGACAGGGCTTTGTACGAGCAGTACTTC
NA NA TRBJ1-2 TRBV7-9 CASSLGAGVVDGYTF TGTGCCAGCAGCTTAGGCGCGGGTGTGGTTGATGGCTACACCTTC
NA TRBD1 TRBJ1-2 TRBV6-1 CASSWDRMGGYTF TGTGCCAGCAGTTGGGACAGAATGGGCGGCTACACCTTC
NA NA TRBJ1-1 TRBV5-6 CASSLSNSYPQNTEAFF TGTGCCAGCAGCTTGTCTAACTCATACCCCCAGAACACTGAAGCTTTCTTT
NA TRBD1 TRBJ1-1 TRBV10-3 CAISVDPGTGEAFF TGTGCCATCAGTGTAGACCCCGGGACAGGTGAAGCTTTCTTT
NA NA TRBJ2-4 TRBV19 CASTPSPPRDSPAKNIQYF TGTGCCAGTACCCCGTCGCCGCCGCGGGACAGCCCAGCCAAAAACATTCAGTACTTC
NA NA TRBJ1-5 TRBV7-8 CASSLGSGNNQPQHF TGTGCCAGCAGCTTAGGGTCAGGGAACAATCAGCCCCAGCATTTT
NA TRBD1 TRBJ2-7 TRBV30 CAWSGQGYEQYF TGTGCCTGGAGCGGACAGGGTTACGAGCAGTACTTC
NA NA TRBJ2-5 TRBV19 CASSLVQSETQYF TGTGCCAGTAGTTTAGTCCAGTCAGAGACCCAGTACTTC
NA TRBD1 TRBJ1-6 TRBV5-1 CASSTKTGSNSPLHF TGCGCCAGCAGCACCAAGACAGGGTCAAATTCACCCCTCCACTTT
NA TRBD2 TRBJ2-3 TRBV7-3 CASSLSTAGGPDTQYF TGTGCCAGCAGCTTAAGTACAGCGGGGGGCCCAGATACGCAGTATTTT